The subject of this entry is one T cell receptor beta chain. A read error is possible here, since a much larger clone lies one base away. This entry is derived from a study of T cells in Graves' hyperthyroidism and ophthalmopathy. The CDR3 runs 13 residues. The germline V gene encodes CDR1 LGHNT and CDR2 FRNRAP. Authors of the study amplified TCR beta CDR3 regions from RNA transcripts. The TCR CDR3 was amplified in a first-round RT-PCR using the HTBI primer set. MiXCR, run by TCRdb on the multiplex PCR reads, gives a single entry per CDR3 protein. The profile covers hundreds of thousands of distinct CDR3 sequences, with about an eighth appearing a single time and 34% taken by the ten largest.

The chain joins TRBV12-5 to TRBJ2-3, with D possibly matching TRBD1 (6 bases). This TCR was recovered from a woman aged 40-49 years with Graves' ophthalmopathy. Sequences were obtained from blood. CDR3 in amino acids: CASGPRGGDTQCF. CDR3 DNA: TGTGCTAGTGGACCCAGGGGTGGGGATACGCAGTGTTTT. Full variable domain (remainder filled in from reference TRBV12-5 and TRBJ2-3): DARVTQTPRHKVTEMGQEVTMRCQPILGHNTVFWYRQTMMQGLELLAYFRNRAPLDDSGMPKDRFSAEMPDATLATLKIQPSEPRDSAVYFCASGPRGGDTQCFGPGTRLTVL.